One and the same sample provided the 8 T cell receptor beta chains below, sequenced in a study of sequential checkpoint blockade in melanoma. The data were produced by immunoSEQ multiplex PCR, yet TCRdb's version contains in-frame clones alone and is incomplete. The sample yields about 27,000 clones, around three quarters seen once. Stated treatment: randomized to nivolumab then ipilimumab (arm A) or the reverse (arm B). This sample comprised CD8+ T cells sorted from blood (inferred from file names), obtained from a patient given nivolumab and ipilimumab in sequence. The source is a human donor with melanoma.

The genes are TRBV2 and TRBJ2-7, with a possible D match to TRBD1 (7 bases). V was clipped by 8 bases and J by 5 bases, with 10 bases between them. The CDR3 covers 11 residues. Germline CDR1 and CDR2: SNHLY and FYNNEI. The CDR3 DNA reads TGTGCCAGCCAGGGGGGCGACGAGCAGTACTTC. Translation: CASQGGDEQYF.

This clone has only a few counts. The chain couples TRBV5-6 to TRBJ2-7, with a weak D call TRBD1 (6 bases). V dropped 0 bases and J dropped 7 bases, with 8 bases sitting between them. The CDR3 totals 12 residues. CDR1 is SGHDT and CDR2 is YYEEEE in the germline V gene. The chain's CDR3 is CASSLGQGEQYF. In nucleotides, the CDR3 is TGTGCCAGCAGCTTGGGGCAGGGGGAGCAGTACTTC.

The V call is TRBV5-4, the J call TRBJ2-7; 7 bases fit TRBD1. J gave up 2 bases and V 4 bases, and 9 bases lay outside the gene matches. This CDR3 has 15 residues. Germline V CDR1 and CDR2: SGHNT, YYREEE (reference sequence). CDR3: CASSDRTGQPYEQYF. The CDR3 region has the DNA TGTGCCAGCAGCGATCGGACGGGACAGCCCTACGAGCAGTACTTC.

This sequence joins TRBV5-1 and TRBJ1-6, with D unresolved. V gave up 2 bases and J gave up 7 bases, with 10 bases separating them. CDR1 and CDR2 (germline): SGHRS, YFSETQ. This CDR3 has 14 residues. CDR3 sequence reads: CASSFLGWNSPLHF. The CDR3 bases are TGCGCCAGCAGCTTCCTCGGGTGGAATTCACCCCTCCACTTT.

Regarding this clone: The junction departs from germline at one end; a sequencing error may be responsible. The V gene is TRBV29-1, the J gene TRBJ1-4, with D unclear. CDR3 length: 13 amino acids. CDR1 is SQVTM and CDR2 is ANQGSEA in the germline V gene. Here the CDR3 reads CSVEGYSAEGLVF. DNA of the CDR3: TGCAGCGTTGAAGGATACTCCGCCGAGGGTTTGGTTTTT.

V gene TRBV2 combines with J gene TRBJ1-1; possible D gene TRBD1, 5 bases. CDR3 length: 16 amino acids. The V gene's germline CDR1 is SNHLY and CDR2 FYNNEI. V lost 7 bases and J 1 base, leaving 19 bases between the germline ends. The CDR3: CASTPEGPPTNTEAFF. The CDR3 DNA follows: TGTGCCAGCACCCCGGAGGGACCGCCGACGAACACTGAAGCTTTCTTT.

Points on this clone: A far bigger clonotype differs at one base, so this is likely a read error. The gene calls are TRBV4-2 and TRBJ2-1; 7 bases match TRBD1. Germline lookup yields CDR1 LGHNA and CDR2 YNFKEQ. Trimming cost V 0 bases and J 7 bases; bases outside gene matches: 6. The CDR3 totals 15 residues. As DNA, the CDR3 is TGTGCCAGCAGCCAAGACAAGGGGGCCAAGAATGAGCAGTTCTTC. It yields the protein CASSQDKGAKNEQFF.

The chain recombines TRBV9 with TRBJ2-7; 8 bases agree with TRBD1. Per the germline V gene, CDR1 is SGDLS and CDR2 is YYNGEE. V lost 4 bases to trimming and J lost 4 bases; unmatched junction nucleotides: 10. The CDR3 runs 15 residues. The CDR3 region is CASSRAQGAAYEQYF. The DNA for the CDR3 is TGTGCCAGCAGCAGAGCCCAGGGGGCGGCTTACGAGCAGTACTTC.